The 21 T cell receptor beta chains below all came from one sample that was sequenced in a study of shared clonotypes between healthy human individuals (TCRdb year 2020). Library preparation was by the immunoSEQ multiplex PCR assay. The source is immuneACCESS, and TCRdb retained only in-frame sequences with V and J called. Part of the clones is not carried over; for the studies checked, unresolved V genes explain less than half of this, and the remainder is unexplained. The sample records 2 million to 2.5 million clones, more than 80% of which are singletons. 0.39% of the sample is in the top ten clones. Sequencing input: naive CD4+ T cells from PBMCs. Sample cell subset or site, as interpreted from the label and publication: CD45RA+ positively selected. The receptors shown here come from a man between 18 and 35 years old in good health. Some clones in this sample may be carry-over from other donors' samples.

This rearrangement joins TRBV19 to TRBJ2-2, with a weak D call TRBD1 (6 bases). This CDR3 is built from 17 residues. Trimming took 7 bases from V and 1 from J, leaving 19 bases between them. CDR1 LNHDA and CDR2 SQIVND come from the germline V gene (reference sequence). In DNA, the CDR3 is TGTGCCAGTATCAGCACGAGGGCCAGGGGGAACACCGGGGAGCTGTTTTTT. Protein sequence: CASISTRARGNTGELFF.

J is TRBJ2-1 and V is TRBV6-5; possibly TRBD2 for D (6 bases). This CDR3 region has 15 residues. V gave up 6 bases and J gave up 0 bases, with 12 bases separating them. The V gene's germline CDR1 is MNHEY and CDR2 SVGAGI. The DNA for the CDR3 is TGTGCCAGCAGGCGGGACTTTCGCTCCTACAATGAGCAGTTCTTC. This codes for CASRRDFRSYNEQFF.

CDR3 bases: TGTGCCAGCAGCCCCCGGGTCGGGAGCTCCTACGAGCAGTACTTC. It translates to CASSPRVGSSYEQYF. The chain links TRBV5-4 to TRBJ2-7; weak D call: TRBD2 (6 bases). Per germline, CDR1 SGHNT and CDR2 YYREEE (reference sequence). The V gene lost 4 bases and the J gene lost 0 bases, with 14 bases spanning the gap. The length of the CDR3 is 15 residues.

This sequence joins TRBV5-1 and TRBJ1-6; 9 nucleotides agree with TRBD1. The CDR3 sequence is 14 residues long. From germline, CDR1 is SGHRS and CDR2 YFSETQ. Trimming took 4 bases from V and 9 from J; bases not matched to a gene: 5. For the CDR3, the DNA is TGCGCCAGCAGCGCGGGACAGGGCGGTTCACCCCTCCACTTT. Translated, it gives CASSAGQGGSPLHF.

This chain uses TRBV6-6 with TRBJ2-2; 9 positions agree with TRBD1. This CDR3 has 15 residues. Trimming took 5 bases from V and 4 from J; bases not matched to a gene: 5. Germline lookup yields CDR1 MNHNY and CDR2 SVGAGI (reference sequence). In DNA, the CDR3 is TGTGCCAGCAGTCACGGACAGGGGAGCACCGGGGAGCTGTTTTTT. It codes for CASSHGQGSTGELFF.

The V gene is TRBV7-2, the J gene TRBJ2-7; D gene ambiguous. The V end was cut by 3 bases, the J end by 4 bases, with 13 bases between. Germline V gene sequence: CDR1 SGHTA, CDR2 FQGNSA. The CDR3 covers 14 residues. The CDR3 sequence: CASSFVSSSYEQYF. CDR3 nucleotides: TGTGCCAGCAGCTTCGTCAGCTCATCATACGAGCAGTACTTC.

The rearrangement links TRBV21-1 to TRBJ2-7; the D call of TRBD1 is as the table states it, not checked on the DNA. TRBV21-1 is marked as a pseudogene. The CDR3 loop spans 14 amino acids. CDR3 region: CASSRQGADYEQYF. In DNA, the CDR3 is TGTGCCAGCAGTAGACAGGGAGCTGATTACGAGCAGTACTTC.

Worth noting for this clone: The same CDR3 can be traced to other DNA sequences in this sample. The chain employs TRBV6-5 and TRBJ1-3; D not certain. V dropped 0 bases and J dropped 2 bases, with 5 bases sitting between them. The V gene's germline CDR1 is MNHEY and CDR2 SVGAGI. This CDR3 region has 14 residues. This chain's CDR3 is CASSYSLTGNTIYF. DNA for the CDR3: TGTGCCAGCAGTTACTCCCTAACTGGAAACACCATATATTTT.

This chain uses TRBV21-1 with TRBJ1-1. TRBV21-1 is classified as a pseudogene. The CDR3 loop spans 15 amino acids. The CDR3 coding sequence is TGTGCCAGCAGCAAAGTATCGGGGGCGGACACTGAAGCTTTCTTT. It encodes CASSKVSGADTEAFF.

This chain connects TRBV28 to TRBJ2-7; 14 bases map to TRBD2. The CDR3 has 17 residues. Germline loops: CDR1 MDHEN, CDR2 SYDVKM. V lost 6 bases and J lost 2; bases outside the gene matches: 9. CDR3 DNA sequence: TGTGCCAGCAGCCCCTGGACTAGCGGGAGGAGCCCCTACGAGCAGTACTTC. It translates to CASSPWTSGRSPYEQYF.

This CDR3 is CASSLIHRGPGNQPQHF. The CDR3 coding sequence is TGTGCCAGCAGTTTAATTCACAGGGGGCCTGGCAATCAGCCCCAGCATTTT. The chain links TRBV28 to TRBJ1-5; 9 bases match TRBD1. Germline-derived CDR1 and CDR2 are MDHEN and SYDVKM. V was clipped by 2 bases and J by 2 bases; unmatched bases: 7. This CDR3 has 17 residues.

The chain has TRBV30 and TRBJ1-3; D possibly corresponds to TRBD1 (6 bases). Germline V gives CDR1 GTSNPN, CDR2 SVGIG (reference sequence). The CDR3 length is 16 residues. The V gene lost 2 bases and the J gene lost 0 bases, with 14 bases spanning the gap. The DNA of the CDR3 is TGTGCCTGGAGTATCGGGGGGCCTATCTCTGGAAACACCATATATTTT. Translated, it gives CAWSIGGPISGNTIYF.

V usage is TRBV7-8 and J usage is TRBJ2-1; TRBD2 might be the D (5 bases). Between the trimmed V and J ends, which lost 5 bases and 7 bases, there was a span of 15 bases. CDR3 length: 14 amino acids. The germline V gene has CDR1 SGHVS and CDR2 FQNEAQ. CDR3 in amino acids: CASSPQLVSNEQFF. The CDR3 DNA reads TGTGCCAGCAGCCCCCAACTAGTTAGTAATGAGCAGTTCTTC.

This chain uses TRBV10-2 with TRBJ2-5; D gene uncertain. The CDR3 extends over 16 amino acids. Germline assignment: CDR1 WSHSY and CDR2 SAAADI. V gave up 2 bases and J gave up 1 base, with 14 bases separating them. DNA for the CDR3: TGCGCCAGCAGTGAGCCCGCCCGGCGGCCCCAAGAGACCCAGTACTTC. Translation: CASSEPARRPQETQYF.

Only one count was recorded for this clone. This chain uses TRBV5-6 with TRBJ1-2; TRBD1 might be the D (6 bases). CDR3 size: 16 residues. Trimming left V 4 bases short and J 1 base short, with 17 bases between. Germline-derived CDR1 and CDR2 are SGHDT and YYEEEE. CDR3 amino acids: CASSPPRGGHNYGYTF. As DNA, the CDR3 is TGTGCCAGCAGCCCACCCCGGGGGGGCCATAACTATGGCTACACCTTC.

Turning to this clone: Other DNA sequences of this sample code for an identical CDR3. V gene TRBV5-1 combines with J gene TRBJ1-5; 7 bases are a match to TRBD1. The germline V gene encodes CDR1 SGHRS and CDR2 YFSETQ. The ends lost 0 bases at V and 2 bases at J; junction bases unmatched: 2. CDR3 length: 15 amino acids. The CDR3 loop reads CASSLDGTGNQPQHF. Here the CDR3 DNA reads TGCGCCAGCAGCTTGGATGGGACAGGCAATCAGCCCCAGCATTTT. Full variable domain (rest looked up from reference TRBV5-1 and TRBJ1-5): KAGVTQTPRYLIKTRGQQVTLSCSPISGHRSVSWYQQTPGQGLQFLFEYFSETQRNKGNFPGRFSGRQFSNSRSEMNVSTLELGDSALYLCASSLDGTGNQPQHFGDGTRLSIL.

V gene TRBV28 combines with J gene TRBJ2-7, with D tentatively TRBD1 (6 bases). V shed 2 bases and J shed 12 bases, with 14 bases lying between them. CDR1 MDHEN and CDR2 SYDVKM come from the germline V gene. This CDR3 spans 12 amino acids. The CDR3 region has the DNA TGTGCCAGCAGTTTAAAACGGGACAAGTCGTACTTC. It specifies CASSLKRDKSYF.

The CDR3 sequence: CATSRTVSSNQPQHF. CDR3 nucleotide sequence: TGTGCCACCAGCCGGACAGTCTCTAGCAATCAGCCCCAGCATTTT. The chain recombines TRBV15 with TRBJ1-5, with TRBD1 as a possible D gene (6 bases). This CDR3 spans 15 amino acids. V lost 5 bases, J lost 0 bases, and 11 bases lay in between. Germline CDR1 and CDR2: LNHNV and YYDKDF (reference sequence).

Notes on this clone: Other nucleotide sequences from this sample produce the same CDR3. This sequence joins TRBV7-9 and TRBJ1-1; tentative D call: TRBD1 (5 bases). Germline V lookup: CDR1 SEHNR, CDR2 FQNEAQ (reference sequence). The CDR3 covers 13 residues. The V end lost 1 base, the J end lost 5 bases, and 8 bases lay between the germline ends. The CDR3 reads CASSLGEGTEAFF. CDR3 DNA: TGTGCCAGCAGCTTAGGTGAGGGGACTGAAGCTTTCTTT.

The V gene is TRBV29-1, the J gene TRBJ2-5, with 9 bases matching TRBD1. This CDR3 contains 15 residues. Germline V lookup: CDR1 SQVTM, CDR2 ANQGSEA. V gave up 4 bases and J gave up 3 bases; unmatched junction bases: 9. This chain's CDR3 is CSVADTGTGKETQYF. Here the CDR3 DNA reads TGCAGCGTTGCTGACACCGGGACAGGGAAAGAGACCCAGTACTTC.

CDR3 bases: TGTGCCAGCAGCTTAGGTTCTGGGGCGGGTGAAAAACTGTTTTTT. Residues: CASSLGSGAGEKLFF. The chain joins TRBV7-2 to TRBJ1-4; D perhaps matches TRBD1 (5 bases). The CDR3 length is 15 residues. V shed 1 base and J shed 7 bases, with 13 bases lying between them. Looked up from germline, CDR1 is SGHTA and CDR2 is FQGNSA.